What follows are 21 T cell receptor beta chains derived from one specimen sequenced in a study of PD-1 blockade in classical Hodgkin lymphoma. Produced via immunoSEQ multiplex PCR; TCRdb's table is partial and in-frame only. This sample has 45,000 to 55,000 clones; 81% occur once, and the top ten carry around 17%. All patients experienced relapse after autologous stem cell transplantation, and brentuximab vedotin exposure was variable. The sequencing here drew on peripheral blood mononuclear cells (PBMCs), taken at baseline. The receptors derive from a human donor with classical Hodgkin lymphoma.

The chain combines TRBV4-1 with TRBJ2-7, with D unclear. The CDR3 is made up of 14 amino acids. Germline CDR1 reads MGHRA; CDR2 reads YSYEKL. Between the trimmed V and J ends, which lost 0 bases and 2 bases, there was a span of 8 bases. CDR3 region: CASSQEGLAYEQYF. In nucleotides, the CDR3 is TGCGCCAGCAGCCAAGAAGGCCTAGCCTACGAGCAGTACTTC.

This CDR3 is CASSYGEGISGNTIYF. The CDR3 DNA reads as TGTGCCAGCAGTTACGGGGAGGGGATTTCTGGAAACACCATATATTTT. The chain couples TRBV6-5 to TRBJ1-3, with a weak D call TRBD1 (5 bases). Trimming stripped 2 bases from V and 1 base from J, with 12 bases between. CDR1 is MNHEY and CDR2 is SVGAGI in the germline V gene. This CDR3 has 16 residues.

The rearrangement links TRBV4-2 to TRBJ1-2; D is perhaps TRBD1 (5 bases). Trimming shortened V by 5 bases and J by 3 bases, and 16 bases separated the two germline ends. There are 15 residues in the CDR3. Germline CDR1 is LGHNA and CDR2 is YNFKEQ. The CDR3 sequence is CASSIRGGGYYGYTF. The CDR3 coding sequence is TGTGCCAGCAGCATTCGCGGGGGAGGGTACTATGGCTACACCTTC.

This clone came up a few times. The chain uses TRBV7-9 and TRBJ1-4, with D possibly TRBD1 on 6 matching bases. CDR1 is SEHNR, CDR2 FQNEAQ, per germline (reference sequence). CDR3 size: 14 residues. Trimming took off 0 bases at V and 8 bases at J, with 10 bases between the two ends. The CDR3 region is CASSLARGEEKLFF. CDR3 sequence (DNA): TGTGCCAGCAGCTTAGCCAGGGGAGAGGAAAAACTGTTTTTT.

The chain employs TRBV18 and TRBJ2-3; possible D gene TRBD2, 7 bases. The CDR3 loop spans 12 amino acids. CDR1 KGHSH and CDR2 LQKENI come from the germline V gene. V lost 6 bases to trimming and J lost 8 bases, with 12 bases between them. This CDR3 is CASSPGGATQYF. For the CDR3, the DNA is TGTGCCAGCTCCCCGGGGGGCGCTACGCAGTATTTT.

The chain recombines TRBV11-2 with TRBJ2-2; no reliable D call. The CDR3 is made up of 12 amino acids. Trimming took off 6 bases at V and 9 bases at J, with 11 bases between the two ends. CDR1 is SGHAT and CDR2 is FQNNGV in the germline V gene. The CDR3, as DNA: TGTGCCAGCAGTCTAGAACGACGGGAGCTGTTTTTT. It yields the protein CASSLERRELFF.

The rearrangement links TRBV14 to TRBJ2-1; TRBD1 agrees at 8 bases. CDR1 and CDR2 from the germline V gene are SGHDN and FVKESK. This CDR3 is built from 16 residues. V dropped 2 bases and J dropped 2; count of bases not matched to a gene: 5. CDR3 DNA sequence: TGTGCCAGCAGCCAATTACGGACAGGGACCTACAATGAGCAGTTCTTC. This encodes CASSQLRTGTYNEQFF.

The rearrangement links TRBV5-4 to TRBJ2-7; D unresolved. The CDR3 has 14 residues. Trimming pared 6 bases from V and 2 bases from J, leaving 15 bases between. CDR1 is SGHNT and CDR2 is YYREEE in the germline V gene (reference sequence). Here the CDR3 reads CASTVASSTYEQYF. For the CDR3, the DNA is TGTGCCAGCACCGTGGCGAGCAGCACCTACGAGCAGTACTTC.

The rearrangement uses TRBV29-1 and TRBJ2-1; a possible D gene is TRBD1 (5 bases). With 1 base removed from V and 4 bases from J, the gap between germline ends came to 14 bases. Germline lookup yields CDR1 SQVTM and CDR2 ANQGSEA. The CDR3 totals 15 residues. The CDR3 here is CSVEAYPDKYNEQFF. The CDR3 DNA is TGCAGCGTTGAAGCATACCCGGACAAATACAATGAGCAGTTCTTC.

CDR3 sequence: CASSQDRRIWSGNTIYF. CDR3 bases: TGCGCCAGCAGCCAAGACCGCAGGATATGGTCGGGAAACACCATATATTTT. This chain connects TRBV4-1 to TRBJ1-3; D gene uncertain. This CDR3 is 17 amino acids long. V was trimmed by 0 bases and J by 4 bases, leaving 16 bases between them. Per germline, CDR1 MGHRA and CDR2 YSYEKL.

The CDR3 bases are TGTGCCAGCAGCTTTGAACGGGTAGCGTCCTACGAGCAGTACTTC. Protein: CASSFERVASYEQYF. This rearrangement joins TRBV7-9 to TRBJ2-7, with D maybe TRBD2 (5 bases). V was clipped by 3 bases and J by 1 base, with 13 bases between them. The CDR3 runs 15 residues. CDR1 is SEHNR, CDR2 FQNEAQ, per germline (reference sequence).

The chain uses TRBV6-4 and TRBJ2-1, with a possible D match to TRBD2 (5 bases). V gave up 6 bases and J gave up 6 bases, with 18 bases separating them. The CDR3 is 15 amino acids. Germline values: CDR1 MRHNA, CDR2 SNTAGT. This CDR3 is CASSEAAGSGNEQFF. CDR3 coding DNA: TGTGCCAGCAGCGAAGCGGCAGGTTCGGGCAATGAGCAGTTCTTC.

The chain uses TRBV11-3 and TRBJ2-7, with 7 bases identical to TRBD1. V shed 3 bases, J shed 5 bases, and the junction held 16 bases outside the gene matches. Germline values: CDR1 SGHNT, CDR2 YENEEA. This CDR3 is 17 amino acids long. The CDR3 nucleotides read TGTGCCAGCAGCTTGGCCCCCTCGTCCGACAGGGTAAACGAGCAGTACTTC. Protein: CASSLAPSSDRVNEQYF.

V usage is TRBV29-1 and J usage is TRBJ2-1, with D perhaps TRBD1 or TRBD2 (5 bases each). Trimming removed 3 bases at V and 7 bases at J, with 13 bases between. From germline, CDR1 is SQVTM and CDR2 ANQGSEA. The length of the CDR3 is 13 residues. CDR3 nucleotides: TGCAGCGTTGAGGGGACGGTGGGGAATGAGCAGTTCTTC. Protein product: CSVEGTVGNEQFF.

This clone has just a few counts. The chain has TRBV7-8 and TRBJ1-5; D call uncertain. V dropped 5 bases and J dropped 3 bases, with 17 bases sitting between them. This CDR3 contains 16 residues. Germline V CDR1 and CDR2: SGHVS, FQNEAQ. The CDR3 DNA reads as TGTGCCAGCAGCCCCGACCCGGGCCTTCTCAATCAGCCCCAGCATTTT. Translation gives CASSPDPGLLNQPQHF. Supplemented by reference TRBV7-8 and TRBJ1-5, the full variable domain reads GAGVSQSPRYKVAKRGQDVALRCDPISGHVSLFWYQQALGQGPEFLTYFQNEAQLDKSGLPSDRFFAERPEGSVSTLKIQRTQQEDSAVYLCASSPDPGLLNQPQHFGDGTRLSIL.

This sequence joins TRBV28 and TRBJ2-7; D possibly matches TRBD1 or TRBD2 (6 bases each). The germline V gene has CDR1 MDHEN and CDR2 SYDVKM. Trimming shortened V by 3 bases and J by 3 bases, and 21 bases separated the two germline ends. This CDR3 has 17 residues. CDR3 protein: CASSFRGPRDGLYEQYV. The CDR3, as DNA: TGTGCCAGCAGTTTCCGGGGGCCCCGGGACGGCCTCTACGAGCAGTACGTC.

The chain has TRBV4-3 and TRBJ2-1, with no clear D. The germline V gene has CDR1 LGHNA and CDR2 YSLEER. Trimming removed 8 bases from V and 0 bases from J, with 14 bases in between. This CDR3 has 15 residues. This CDR3 is CASAPGPSSYNEQFF. CDR3 sequence (DNA): TGCGCCAGCGCCCCCGGCCCGAGCTCCTACAATGAGCAGTTCTTC.

V usage is TRBV7-9 and J usage is TRBJ1-2, with TRBD1 matching 10 bases. The V gene's germline CDR1 is SEHNR and CDR2 FQNEAQ (reference sequence). There are 14 residues in the CDR3. The ends lost 5 bases at V and 3 bases at J; junction bases unmatched: 3. The CDR3 reads CASSPTGGDYGYTF. The CDR3 DNA reads TGTGCCAGCAGCCCGACAGGGGGCGACTATGGCTACACCTTC.

This chain uses TRBV7-9 with TRBJ2-2; the match to TRBD2 covers 12 bases. From germline, CDR1 is SEHNR and CDR2 FQNEAQ (reference sequence). J lost 2 bases, V lost 3 bases, and 4 bases had no gene match. The CDR3 covers 17 residues. The CDR3 DNA reads TGTGCCAGCAGCTTCGGACTAGCGGGAAGTAACACCGGGGAGCTGTTTTTT. This gives the protein CASSFGLAGSNTGELFF.

V gene TRBV30 combines with J gene TRBJ2-3; no definite D call. The CDR3 has 13 residues. V was pared by 1 base and J by 6 bases, with 11 bases between. Germline-derived CDR1 and CDR2 are GTSNPN and SVGIG (reference sequence). The CDR3 region is CAWSETADDTQYF. In DNA form, the CDR3 reads TGTGCCTGGAGTGAAACGGCGGATGATACGCAGTATTTT.

The genes are TRBV10-2 and TRBJ2-1; a weak D match, TRBD1 (5 bases). Germline V gene sequence: CDR1 WSHSY, CDR2 SAAADI. V lost 5 bases, J lost 3 bases, and 11 bases lay in between. This CDR3 contains 14 residues. The CDR3: CASSLDRGYNEQFF. As DNA, the CDR3 is TGCGCCAGCAGTCTAGACAGAGGCTACAATGAGCAGTTCTTC.